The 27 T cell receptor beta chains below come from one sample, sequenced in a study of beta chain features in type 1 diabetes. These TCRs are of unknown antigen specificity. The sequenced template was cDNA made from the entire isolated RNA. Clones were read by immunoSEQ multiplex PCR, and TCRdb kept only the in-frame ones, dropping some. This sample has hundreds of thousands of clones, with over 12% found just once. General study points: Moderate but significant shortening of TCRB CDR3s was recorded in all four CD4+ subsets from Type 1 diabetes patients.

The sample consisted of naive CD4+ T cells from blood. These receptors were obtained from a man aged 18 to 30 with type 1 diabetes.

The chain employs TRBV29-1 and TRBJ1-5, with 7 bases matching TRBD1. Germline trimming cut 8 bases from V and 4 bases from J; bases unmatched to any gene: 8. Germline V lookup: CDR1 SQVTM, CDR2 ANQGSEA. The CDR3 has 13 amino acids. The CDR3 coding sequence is TGCAGCTTCGCCGGGACAGCAAATCAGCCCCAGCATTTT. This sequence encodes CSFAGTANQPQHF. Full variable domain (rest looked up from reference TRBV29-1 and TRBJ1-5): SAVISQKPSRDICQRGTSLTIQCQVDSQVTMMFWYRQQPGQSLTLIATANQGSEATYESGFVIDKFPISRPNLTFSTLTVSNMSPEDSSIYLCSFAGTANQPQHFGDGTRLSIL.

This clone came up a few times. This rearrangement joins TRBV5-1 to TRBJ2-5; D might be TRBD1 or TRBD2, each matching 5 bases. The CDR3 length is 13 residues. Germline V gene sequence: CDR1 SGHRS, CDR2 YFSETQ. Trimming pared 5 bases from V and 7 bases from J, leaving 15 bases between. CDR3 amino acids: CASREDTPGTQYF. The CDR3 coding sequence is TGCGCCAGCAGGGAGGACACCCCAGGGACCCAGTACTTC.

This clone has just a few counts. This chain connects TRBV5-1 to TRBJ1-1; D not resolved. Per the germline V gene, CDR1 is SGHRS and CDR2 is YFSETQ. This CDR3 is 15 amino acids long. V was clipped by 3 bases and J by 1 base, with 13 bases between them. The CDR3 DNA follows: TGCGCCAGCAGCTCATCCGGGGTGGCGAACACTGAAGCTTTCTTT. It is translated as CASSSSGVANTEAFF.

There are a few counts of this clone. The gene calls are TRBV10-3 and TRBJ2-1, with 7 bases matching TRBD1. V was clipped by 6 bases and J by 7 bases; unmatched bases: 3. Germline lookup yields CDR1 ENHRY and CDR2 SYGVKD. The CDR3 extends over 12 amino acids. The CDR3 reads CAIRTGKNEQFF. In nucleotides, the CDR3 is TGTGCCATCAGGACAGGGAAGAATGAGCAGTTCTTC.

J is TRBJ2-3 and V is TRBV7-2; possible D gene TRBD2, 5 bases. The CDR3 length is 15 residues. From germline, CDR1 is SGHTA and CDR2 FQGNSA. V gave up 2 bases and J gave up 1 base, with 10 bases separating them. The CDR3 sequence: CASSLNGRGTDTQYF. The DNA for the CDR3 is TGTGCCAGCAGCTTAAATGGGCGGGGCACAGATACGCAGTATTTT.

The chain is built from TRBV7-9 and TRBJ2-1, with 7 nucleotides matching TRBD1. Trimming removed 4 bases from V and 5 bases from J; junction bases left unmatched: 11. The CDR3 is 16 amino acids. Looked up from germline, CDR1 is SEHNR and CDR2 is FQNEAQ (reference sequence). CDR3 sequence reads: CASSSGQTPSHNEQFF. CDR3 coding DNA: TGTGCCAGCAGCTCGGGACAGACTCCCAGCCACAATGAGCAGTTCTTC. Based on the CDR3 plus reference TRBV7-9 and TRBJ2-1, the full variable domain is DTGVSQNPRHKITKRGQNVTFRCDPISEHNRLYWYRQTLGQGPEFLTYFQNEAQLEKSRLLSDRFSAERPKGSFSTLEIQRTEQGDSAMYLCASSSGQTPSHNEQFFGPGTRLTVL.

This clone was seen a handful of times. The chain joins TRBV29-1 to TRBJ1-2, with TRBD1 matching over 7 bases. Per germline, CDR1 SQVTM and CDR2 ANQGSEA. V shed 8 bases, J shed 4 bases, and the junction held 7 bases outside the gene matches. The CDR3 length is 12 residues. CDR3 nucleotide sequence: TGCAGCTCCATGACAGGGACCTATGGCTACACCTTC. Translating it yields CSSMTGTYGYTF.

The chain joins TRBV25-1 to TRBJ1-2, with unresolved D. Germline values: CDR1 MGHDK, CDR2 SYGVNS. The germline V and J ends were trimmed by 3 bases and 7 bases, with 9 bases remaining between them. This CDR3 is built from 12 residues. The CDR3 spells CASSDWKAGYTF. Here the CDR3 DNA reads TGTGCCAGCAGTGATTGGAAGGCTGGCTACACCTTC.

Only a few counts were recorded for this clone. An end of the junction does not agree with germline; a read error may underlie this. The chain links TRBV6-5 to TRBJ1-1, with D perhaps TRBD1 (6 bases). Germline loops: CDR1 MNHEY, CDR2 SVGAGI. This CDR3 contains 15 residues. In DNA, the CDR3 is TGTGCCAGCAGTAACTCCAAAGCAGGGGCCCCTGAAGCTTTCTTT. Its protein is CASSNSKAGAPEAFF.

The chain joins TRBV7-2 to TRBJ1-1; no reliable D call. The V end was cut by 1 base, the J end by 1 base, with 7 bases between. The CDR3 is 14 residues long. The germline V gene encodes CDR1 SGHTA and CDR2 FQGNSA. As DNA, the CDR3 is TGTGCCAGCAGCTTAGTAACGGAGAACACTGAAGCTTTCTTT. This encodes CASSLVTENTEAFF. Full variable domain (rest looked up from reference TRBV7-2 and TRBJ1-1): GAGVSQSPSNKVTEKGKDVELRCDPISGHTALYWYRQSLGQGLEFLIYFQGNSAPDKSGLPSDRFSAERTGGSVSTLTIQRTQQEDSAVYLCASSLVTENTEAFFGQGTRLTVV.

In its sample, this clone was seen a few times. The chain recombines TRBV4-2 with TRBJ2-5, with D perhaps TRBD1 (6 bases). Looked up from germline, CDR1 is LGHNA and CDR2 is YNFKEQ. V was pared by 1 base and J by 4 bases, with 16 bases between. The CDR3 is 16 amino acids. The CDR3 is CASSQAVQGLGETQYF. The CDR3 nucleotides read TGTGCCAGCAGCCAAGCCGTTCAGGGGCTGGGAGAGACCCAGTACTTC.

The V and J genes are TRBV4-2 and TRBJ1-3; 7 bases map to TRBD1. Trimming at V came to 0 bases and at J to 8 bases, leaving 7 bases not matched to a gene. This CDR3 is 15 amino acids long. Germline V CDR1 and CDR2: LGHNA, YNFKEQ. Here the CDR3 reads CASSQERGRGHTIYF. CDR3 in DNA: TGTGCCAGCAGCCAAGAGAGAGGGAGGGGGCACACCATATATTTT.

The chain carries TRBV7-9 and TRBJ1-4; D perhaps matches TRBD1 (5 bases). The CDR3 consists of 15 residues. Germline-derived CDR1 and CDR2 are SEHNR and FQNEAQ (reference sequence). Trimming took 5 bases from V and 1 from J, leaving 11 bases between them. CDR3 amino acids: CASSPQGVTNEKLFF. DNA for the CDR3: TGTGCCAGCAGCCCCCAGGGAGTAACTAATGAAAAACTGTTTTTT.

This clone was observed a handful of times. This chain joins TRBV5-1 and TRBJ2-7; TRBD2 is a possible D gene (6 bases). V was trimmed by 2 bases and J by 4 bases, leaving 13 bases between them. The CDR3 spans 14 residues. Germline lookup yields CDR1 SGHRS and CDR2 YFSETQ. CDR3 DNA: TGCGCCAGCAGCTTCGGCGGGAACCTTTACGAGCAGTACTTC. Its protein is CASSFGGNLYEQYF.

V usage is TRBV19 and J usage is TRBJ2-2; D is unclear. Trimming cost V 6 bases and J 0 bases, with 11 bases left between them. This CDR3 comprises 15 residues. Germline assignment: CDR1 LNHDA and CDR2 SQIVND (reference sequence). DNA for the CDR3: TGTGCCAGTAGCAAAAGGCAGACGAACACCGGGGAGCTGTTTTTT. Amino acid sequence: CASSKRQTNTGELFF. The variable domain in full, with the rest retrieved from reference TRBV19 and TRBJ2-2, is DGGITQSPKYLFRKEGQNVTLSCEQNLNHDAMYWYRQDPGQGLRLIYYSQIVNDFQKGDIAEGYSVSREKKESFPLTVTSAQKNPTAFYLCASSKRQTNTGELFFGEGSRLTVL.

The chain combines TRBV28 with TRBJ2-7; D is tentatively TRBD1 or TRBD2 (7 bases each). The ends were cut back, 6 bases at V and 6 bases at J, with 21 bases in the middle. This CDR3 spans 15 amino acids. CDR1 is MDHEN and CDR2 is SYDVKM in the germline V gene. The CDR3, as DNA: TGTGCCAGCAGGCCTCGGATCAGGGGGAGGGGCGAGCAGTACTTC. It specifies CASRPRIRGRGEQYF.

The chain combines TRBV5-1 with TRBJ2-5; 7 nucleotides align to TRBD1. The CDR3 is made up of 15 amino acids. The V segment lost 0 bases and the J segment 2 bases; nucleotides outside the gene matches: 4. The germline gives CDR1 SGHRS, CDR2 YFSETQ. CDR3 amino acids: CASSLVPGGQETQYF. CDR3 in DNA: TGCGCCAGCAGCTTGGTCCCAGGGGGTCAAGAGACCCAGTACTTC.

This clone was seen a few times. The CDR3 reads CASSAGTSPNEQFF. The CDR3, as DNA: TGTGCCAGCAGCGCGGGGACTAGTCCCAATGAGCAGTTCTTC. The chain combines TRBV9 with TRBJ2-1; 8 bases are shared with TRBD2. The CDR3 has 14 amino acids. Germline lookup yields CDR1 SGDLS and CDR2 YYNGEE. The J segment lost 6 bases and the V segment lost 3 bases, leaving 5 bases of the junction unmatched.

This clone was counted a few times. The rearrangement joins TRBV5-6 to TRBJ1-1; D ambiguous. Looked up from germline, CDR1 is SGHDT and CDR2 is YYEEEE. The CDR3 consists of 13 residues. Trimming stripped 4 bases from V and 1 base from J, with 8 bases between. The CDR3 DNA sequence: TGTGCCAGCAGCCCAACACCGAACACTGAAGCTTTCTTT. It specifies CASSPTPNTEAFF.

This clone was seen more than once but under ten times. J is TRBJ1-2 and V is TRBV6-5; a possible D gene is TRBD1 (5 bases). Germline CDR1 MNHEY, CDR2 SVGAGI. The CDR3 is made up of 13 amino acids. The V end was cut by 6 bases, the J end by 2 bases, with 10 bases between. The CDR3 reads CASSLTANYGYTF. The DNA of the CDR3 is TGTGCCAGCAGCCTGACAGCGAACTATGGCTACACCTTC.

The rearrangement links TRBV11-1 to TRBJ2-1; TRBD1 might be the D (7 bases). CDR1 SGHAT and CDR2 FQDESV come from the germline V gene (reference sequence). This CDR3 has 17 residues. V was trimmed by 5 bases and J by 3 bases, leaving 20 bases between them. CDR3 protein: CASSDMGRGQSYNEQFF. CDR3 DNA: TGTGCCAGCAGCGATATGGGGCGGGGACAGAGCTACAATGAGCAGTTCTTC.

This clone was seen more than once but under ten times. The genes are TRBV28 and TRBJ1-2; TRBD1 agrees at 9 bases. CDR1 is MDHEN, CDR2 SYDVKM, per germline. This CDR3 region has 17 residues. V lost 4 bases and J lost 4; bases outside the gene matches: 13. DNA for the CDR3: TGTGCCAGCAGTTCTCCGGGACAGGGCTTAAATGGCTATGGCTACACCTTC. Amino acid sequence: CASSSPGQGLNGYGYTF.

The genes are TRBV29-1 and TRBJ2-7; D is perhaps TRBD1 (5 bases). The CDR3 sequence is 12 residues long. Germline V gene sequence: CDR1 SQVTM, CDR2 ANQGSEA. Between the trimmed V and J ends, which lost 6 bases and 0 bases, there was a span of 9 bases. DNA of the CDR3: TGCAGCGTAGGACACCCCTCCTACGAGCAGTACTTC. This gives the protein CSVGHPSYEQYF.

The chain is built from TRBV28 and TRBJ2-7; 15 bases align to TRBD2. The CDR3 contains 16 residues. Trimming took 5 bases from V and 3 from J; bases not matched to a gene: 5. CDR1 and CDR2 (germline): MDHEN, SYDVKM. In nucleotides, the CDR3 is TGTGCCAGCAGTCAAGGGACTAGCGGGAGGCACTACGAGCAGTACTTC. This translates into CASSQGTSGRHYEQYF.

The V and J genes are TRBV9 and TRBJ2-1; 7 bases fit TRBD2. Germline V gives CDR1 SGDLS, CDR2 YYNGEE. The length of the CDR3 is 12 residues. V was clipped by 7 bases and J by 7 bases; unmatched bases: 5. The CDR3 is CASGRALNEQFF. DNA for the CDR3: TGTGCCAGCGGGAGGGCCTTGAATGAGCAGTTCTTC. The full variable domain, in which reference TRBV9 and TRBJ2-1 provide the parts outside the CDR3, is DSGVTQTPKHLITATGQRVTLRCSPRSGDLSVYWYQQSLDQGLQFLIQYYNGEERAKGNILERFSAQQFPDLHSELNLSSLELGDSALYFCASGRALNEQFFGPGTRLTVL.

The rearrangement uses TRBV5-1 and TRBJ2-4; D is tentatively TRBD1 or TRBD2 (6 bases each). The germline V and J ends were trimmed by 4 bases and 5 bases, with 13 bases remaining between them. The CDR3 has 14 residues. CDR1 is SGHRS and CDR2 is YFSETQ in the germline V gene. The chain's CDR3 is CASSPSRGENIQYF. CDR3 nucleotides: TGCGCCAGCAGCCCTTCAAGGGGGGAAAACATTCAGTACTTC.

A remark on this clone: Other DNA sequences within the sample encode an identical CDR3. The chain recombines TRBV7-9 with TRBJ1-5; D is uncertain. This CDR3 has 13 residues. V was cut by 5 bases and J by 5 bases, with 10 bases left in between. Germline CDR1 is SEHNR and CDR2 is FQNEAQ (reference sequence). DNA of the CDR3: TGTGCCAGCAGCCCCCGTGGGGATCAGCCCCAGCATTTT. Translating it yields CASSPRGDQPQHF.